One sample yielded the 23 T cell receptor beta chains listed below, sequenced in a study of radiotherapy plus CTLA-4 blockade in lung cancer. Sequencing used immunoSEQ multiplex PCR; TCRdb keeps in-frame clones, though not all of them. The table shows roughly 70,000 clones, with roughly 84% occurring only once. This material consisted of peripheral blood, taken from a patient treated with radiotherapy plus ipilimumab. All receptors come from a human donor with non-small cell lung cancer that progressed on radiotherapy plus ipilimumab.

CDR3 nucleotide sequence: TGTGCCAGCAGCGTAGCGGGTGGGCCGAGCTCCTACAATGAGCAGTTCTTC. Protein sequence: CASSVAGGPSSYNEQFF. The chain joins TRBV9 to TRBJ2-1; no definite D call. Trimming shortened V by 0 bases and J by 0 bases, and 13 bases separated the two germline ends. This CDR3 has 17 amino acids. Per germline, CDR1 SGDLS and CDR2 YYNGEE.

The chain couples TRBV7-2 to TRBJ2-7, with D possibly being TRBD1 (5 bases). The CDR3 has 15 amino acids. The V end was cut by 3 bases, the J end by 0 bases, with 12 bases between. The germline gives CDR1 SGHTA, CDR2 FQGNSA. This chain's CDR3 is CASSFSVDSSYEQYF. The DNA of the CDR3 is TGTGCCAGCAGCTTCTCTGTCGACAGCTCCTACGAGCAGTACTTC.

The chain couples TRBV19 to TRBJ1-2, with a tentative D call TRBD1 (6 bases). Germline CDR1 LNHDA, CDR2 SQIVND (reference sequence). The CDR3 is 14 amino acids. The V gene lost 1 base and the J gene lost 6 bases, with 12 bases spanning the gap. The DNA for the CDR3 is TGTGCCAGTAGTATAGGGGGGCGCAACGATGGCTACACCTTC. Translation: CASSIGGRNDGYTF.

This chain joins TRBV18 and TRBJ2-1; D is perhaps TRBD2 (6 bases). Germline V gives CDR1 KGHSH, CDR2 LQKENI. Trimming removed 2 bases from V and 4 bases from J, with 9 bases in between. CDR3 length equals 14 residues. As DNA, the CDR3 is TGTGCCAGCTCACCAGGAGGGGTTTACAATGAGCAGTTCTTC. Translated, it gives CASSPGGVYNEQFF. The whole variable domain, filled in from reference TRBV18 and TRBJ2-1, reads NAGVMQNPRHLVRRRGQEARLRCSPMKGHSHVYWYRQLPEEGLKFMVYLQKENIIDESGMPKERFSAEFPKEGPSILRIQQVVRGDSAAYFCASSPGGVYNEQFFGPGTRLTVL.

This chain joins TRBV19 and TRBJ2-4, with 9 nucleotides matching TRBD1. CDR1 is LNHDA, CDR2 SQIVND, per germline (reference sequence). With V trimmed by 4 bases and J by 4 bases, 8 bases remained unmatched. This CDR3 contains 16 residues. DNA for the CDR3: TGTGCCAGTAGTACACTCGGGACAGGGCTAAAAAACATTCAGTACTTC. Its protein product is CASSTLGTGLKNIQYF.

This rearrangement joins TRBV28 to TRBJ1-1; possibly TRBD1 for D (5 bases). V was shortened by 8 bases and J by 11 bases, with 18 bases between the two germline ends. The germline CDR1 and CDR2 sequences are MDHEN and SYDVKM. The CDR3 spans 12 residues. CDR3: CASGQGSFRAFF. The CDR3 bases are TGTGCCAGCGGCCAGGGTAGTTTTCGGGCTTTCTTT.

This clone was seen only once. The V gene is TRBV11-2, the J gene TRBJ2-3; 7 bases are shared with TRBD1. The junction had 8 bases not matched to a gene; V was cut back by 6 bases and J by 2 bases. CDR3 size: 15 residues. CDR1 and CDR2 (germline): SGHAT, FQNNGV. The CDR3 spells CASRTPGQLTDTQYF. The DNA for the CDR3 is TGTGCCAGCAGAACACCGGGACAGCTCACAGATACGCAGTATTTT.

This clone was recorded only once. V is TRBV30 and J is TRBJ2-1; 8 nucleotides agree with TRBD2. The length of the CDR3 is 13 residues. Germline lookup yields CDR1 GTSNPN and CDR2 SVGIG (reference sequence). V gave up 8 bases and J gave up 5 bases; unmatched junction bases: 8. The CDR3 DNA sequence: TGTGCCCGGGGGGGGACTACCAACAATGAGCAGTTCTTC. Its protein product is CARGGTTNNEQFF.

The CDR3 spells CAWRVRRGGDQPQHF. Here the CDR3 DNA reads TGTGCCTGGAGGGTACGTAGGGGGGGGGATCAGCCCCAGCATTTT. The chain recombines TRBV30 with TRBJ1-5; tentative D call: TRBD1 (6 bases). The CDR3 runs 15 residues. From germline, CDR1 is GTSNPN and CDR2 SVGIG (reference sequence). V shed 3 bases and J shed 5 bases, with 17 bases lying between them.

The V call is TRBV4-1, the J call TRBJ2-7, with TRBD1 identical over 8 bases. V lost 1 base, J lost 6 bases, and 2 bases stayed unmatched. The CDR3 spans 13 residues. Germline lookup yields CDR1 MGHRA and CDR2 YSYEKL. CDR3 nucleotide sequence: TGCGCCAGCAGCCAAGGGACAGGGTCCGAGCAGTACGTC. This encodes CASSQGTGSEQYV.

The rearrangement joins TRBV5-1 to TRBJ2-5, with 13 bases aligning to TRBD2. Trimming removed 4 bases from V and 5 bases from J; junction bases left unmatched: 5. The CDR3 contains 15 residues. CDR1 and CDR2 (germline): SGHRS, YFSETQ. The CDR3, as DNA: TGCGCCAGCAGCGGACTAGCGGGAGAGGGGGAGACCCAGTACTTC. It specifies CASSGLAGEGETQYF.

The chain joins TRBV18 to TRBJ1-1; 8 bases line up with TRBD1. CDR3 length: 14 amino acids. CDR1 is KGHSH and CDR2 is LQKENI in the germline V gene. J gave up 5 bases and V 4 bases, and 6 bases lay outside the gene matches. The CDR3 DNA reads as TGTGCCAGCTCACAAGACAGGGGTGGTACTGAAGCTTTCTTT. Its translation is CASSQDRGGTEAFF.

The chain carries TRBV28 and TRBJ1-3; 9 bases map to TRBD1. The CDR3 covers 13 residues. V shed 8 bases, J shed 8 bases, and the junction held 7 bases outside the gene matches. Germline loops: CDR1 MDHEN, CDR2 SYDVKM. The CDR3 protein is CASYADRGHTIYF. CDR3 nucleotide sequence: TGTGCCAGCTACGCGGACAGGGGACACACCATATATTTT.

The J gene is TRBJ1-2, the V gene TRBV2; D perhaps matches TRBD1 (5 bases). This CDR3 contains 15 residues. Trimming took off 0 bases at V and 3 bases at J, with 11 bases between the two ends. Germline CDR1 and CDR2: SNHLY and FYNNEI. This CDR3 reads CASSEASGRDYGYTF. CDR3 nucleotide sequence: TGTGCCAGCAGTGAAGCGTCAGGGAGGGACTATGGCTACACCTTC.

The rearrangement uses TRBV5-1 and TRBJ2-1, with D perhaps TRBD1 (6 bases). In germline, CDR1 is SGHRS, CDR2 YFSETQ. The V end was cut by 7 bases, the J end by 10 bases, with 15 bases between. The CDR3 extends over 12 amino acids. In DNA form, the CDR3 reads TGCGCCAGCTCCCCGACGGGGACAGAGCAGTTCTTC. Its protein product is CASSPTGTEQFF.

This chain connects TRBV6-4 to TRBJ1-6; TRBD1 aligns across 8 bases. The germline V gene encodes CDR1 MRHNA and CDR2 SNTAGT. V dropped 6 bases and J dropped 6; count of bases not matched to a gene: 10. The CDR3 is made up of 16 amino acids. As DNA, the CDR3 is TGTGCCAGCAGCCCGCTGCAGGGGGCGTCTAATTCACCCCTCCACTTT. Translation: CASSPLQGASNSPLHF.

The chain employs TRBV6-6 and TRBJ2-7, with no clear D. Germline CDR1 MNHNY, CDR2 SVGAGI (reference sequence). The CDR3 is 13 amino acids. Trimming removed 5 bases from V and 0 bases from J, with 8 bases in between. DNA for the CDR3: TGTGCCAGCAGTCGCGGACCCTCCTACGAGCAGTACTTC. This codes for CASSRGPSYEQYF.

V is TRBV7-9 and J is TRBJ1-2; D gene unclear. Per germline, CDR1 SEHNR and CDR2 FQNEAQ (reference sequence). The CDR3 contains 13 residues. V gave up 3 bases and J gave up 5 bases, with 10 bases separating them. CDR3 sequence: CASSFGDGYGYTF. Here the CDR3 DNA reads TGTGCCAGCAGCTTTGGGGATGGATATGGCTACACCTTC. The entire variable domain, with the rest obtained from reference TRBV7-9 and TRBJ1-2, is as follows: DTGVSQNPRHKITKRGQNVTFRCDPISEHNRLYWYRQTLGQGPEFLTYFQNEAQLEKSRLLSDRFSAERPKGSFSTLEIQRTEQGDSAMYLCASSFGDGYGYTFGSGTRLTVV.

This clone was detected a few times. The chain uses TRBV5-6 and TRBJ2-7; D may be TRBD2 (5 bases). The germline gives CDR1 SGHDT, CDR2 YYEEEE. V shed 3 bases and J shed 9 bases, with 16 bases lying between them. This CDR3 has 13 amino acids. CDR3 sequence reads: CASSSTGAGVQYV. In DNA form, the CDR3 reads TGTGCCAGCAGCTCCACTGGCGCGGGCGTGCAGTACGTC.

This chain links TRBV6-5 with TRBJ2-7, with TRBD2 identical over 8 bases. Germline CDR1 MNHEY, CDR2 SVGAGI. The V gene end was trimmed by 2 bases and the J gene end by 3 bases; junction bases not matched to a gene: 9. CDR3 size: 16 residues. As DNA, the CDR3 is TGTGCCAGCAGTTACCACATTAGCGGGAATCACTACGAGCAGTACGTC. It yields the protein CASSYHISGNHYEQYV.

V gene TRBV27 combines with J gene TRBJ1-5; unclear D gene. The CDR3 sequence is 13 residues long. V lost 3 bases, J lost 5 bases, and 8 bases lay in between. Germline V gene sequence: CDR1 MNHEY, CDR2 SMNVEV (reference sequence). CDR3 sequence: CASSFREDQPQHF. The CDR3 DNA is TGTGCCAGCAGTTTTAGGGAGGATCAGCCCCAGCATTTT.

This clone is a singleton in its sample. For the CDR3, the DNA is TGTGCCAGCAGCTTTACTAGCGGCTACGAGCAGTACTTC. The encoded protein is CASSFTSGYEQYF. The chain recombines TRBV7-9 with TRBJ2-7; TRBD2 matches at 8 bases. Germline V gene lookup returns CDR1 SEHNR and CDR2 FQNEAQ (reference sequence). V lost 3 bases and J lost 3; bases outside the gene matches: 1. CDR3 length: 13 amino acids.

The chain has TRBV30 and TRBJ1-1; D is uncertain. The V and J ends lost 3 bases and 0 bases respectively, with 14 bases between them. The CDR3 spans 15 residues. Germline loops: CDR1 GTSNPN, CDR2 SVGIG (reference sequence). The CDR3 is CAWRGPRYLNTEAFF. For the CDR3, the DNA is TGTGCCTGGAGAGGCCCTCGGTATCTGAACACTGAAGCTTTCTTT. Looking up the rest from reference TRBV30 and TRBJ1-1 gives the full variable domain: SQTIHQWPATLVQPVGSPLSLECTVEGTSNPNLYWYRQAAGRGLQLLFYSVGIGQISSEVPQNLSASRPQDRQFILSSKKLLLSDSGFYLCAWRGPRYLNTEAFFGQGTRLTVV.